This note documents a single T cell receptor (beta chain) sequence. The sample is drawn from a study of T cell changes during pregnancy in multiple sclerosis. Per the germline V gene, CDR1 is SGHNT and CDR2 is YYREEE (reference sequence). The CDR3 spans 15 residues. Trimming shortened V by 2 bases and J by 2 bases, and 13 bases separated the two germline ends. The method was immunoSEQ multiplex PCR; TCRdb's version includes in-frame clones alone and lacks a portion of them. The table has 70,000 or so clones, 91% seen once. Sequenced here: peripheral blood, sampled in the third trimester of pregnancy. The V gene is TRBV5-4, the J gene TRBJ1-2; D might be TRBD1 (6 bases). The sequence came from a female donor in good health, enrolled as a control in a pregnancy study. The CDR3 DNA reads as TGTGCCAGCAGCTTCCGGGACATGACGAACTATGGCTACACCTTC. Amino acid sequence: CASSFRDMTNYGYTF.